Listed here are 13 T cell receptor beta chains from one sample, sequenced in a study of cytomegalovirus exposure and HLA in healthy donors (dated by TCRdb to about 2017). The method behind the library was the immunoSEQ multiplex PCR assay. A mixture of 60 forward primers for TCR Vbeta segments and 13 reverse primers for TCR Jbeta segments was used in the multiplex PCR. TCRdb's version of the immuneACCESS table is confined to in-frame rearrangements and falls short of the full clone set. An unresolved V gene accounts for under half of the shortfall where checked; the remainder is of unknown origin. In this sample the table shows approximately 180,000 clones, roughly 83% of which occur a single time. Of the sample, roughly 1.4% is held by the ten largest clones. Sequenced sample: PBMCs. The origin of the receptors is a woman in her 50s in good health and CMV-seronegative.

The CDR3 nucleotides are TGTGCCGCCTGGCAGGGGTTTCTGAACACCGGGGAGCTGTTTTTT. The encoded protein is CAAWQGFLNTGELFF. The chain employs TRBV7-9 and TRBJ2-2; D perhaps matches TRBD1 (6 bases). The V end lost 11 bases, the J end lost 1 base, and 17 bases lay between the germline ends. Germline CDR1 SEHNR, CDR2 FQNEAQ (reference sequence). The CDR3 covers 15 residues.

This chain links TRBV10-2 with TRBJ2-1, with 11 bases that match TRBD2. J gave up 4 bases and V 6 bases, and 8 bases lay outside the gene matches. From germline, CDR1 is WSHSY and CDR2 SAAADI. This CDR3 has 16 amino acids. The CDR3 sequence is CASRDSGGASYNEQFF. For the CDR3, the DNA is TGCGCCAGCAGGGATAGCGGGGGGGCCAGTTACAATGAGCAGTTCTTC.

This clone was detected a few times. CDR3 sequence reads: CASTNAPGLVSGKSYEQYF. CDR3 in DNA: TGCGCCAGCACCAACGCCCCCGGGCTAGTGAGCGGAAAGTCCTACGAGCAGTACTTC. This chain joins TRBV5-1 and TRBJ2-7; a possible D gene is TRBD2 (5 bases). This CDR3 contains 19 residues. With 6 bases removed from V and 1 base from J, the gap between germline ends came to 29 bases. The germline CDR1 and CDR2 sequences are SGHRS and YFSETQ.

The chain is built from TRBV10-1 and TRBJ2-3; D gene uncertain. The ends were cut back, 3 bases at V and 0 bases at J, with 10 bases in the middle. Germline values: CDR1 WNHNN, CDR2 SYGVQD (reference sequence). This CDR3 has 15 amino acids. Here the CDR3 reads CASSDRVLSTDTQYF. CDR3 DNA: TGCGCCAGCAGTGACCGGGTCCTCAGCACAGATACGCAGTATTTT.

The CDR3 DNA follows: TGTGCCAGCTCCCACACAGGGACCGGTGAAAAACTGTTTTTT. Its translation: CASSHTGTGEKLFF. The chain recombines TRBV18 with TRBJ1-4; the D gene is possibly TRBD1 (6 bases). The V gene lost 6 bases and the J gene lost 7 bases, with 15 bases spanning the gap. There are 14 residues in the CDR3. The V gene's germline CDR1 is KGHSH and CDR2 LQKENI.

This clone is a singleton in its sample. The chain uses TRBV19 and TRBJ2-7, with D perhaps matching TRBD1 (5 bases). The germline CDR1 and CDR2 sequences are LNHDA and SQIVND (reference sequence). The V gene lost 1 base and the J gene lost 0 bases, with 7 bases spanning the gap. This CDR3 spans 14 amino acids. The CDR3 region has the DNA TGTGCCAGTAGTATAGGACAGTCCTCCTACGAGCAGTACTTC. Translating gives CASSIGQSSYEQYF.

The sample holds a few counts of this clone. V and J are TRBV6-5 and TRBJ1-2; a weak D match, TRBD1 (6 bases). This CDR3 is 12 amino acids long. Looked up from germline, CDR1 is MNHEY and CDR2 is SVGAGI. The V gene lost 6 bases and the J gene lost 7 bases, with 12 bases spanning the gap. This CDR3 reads CASSPGQFGYTF. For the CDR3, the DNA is TGTGCCAGCAGCCCCGGACAGTTTGGCTACACCTTC.

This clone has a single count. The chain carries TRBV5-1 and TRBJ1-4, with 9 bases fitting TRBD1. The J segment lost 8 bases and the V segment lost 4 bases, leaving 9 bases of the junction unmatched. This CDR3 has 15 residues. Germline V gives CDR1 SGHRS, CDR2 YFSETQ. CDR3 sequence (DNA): TGCGCCAGCAGCCCCGCGGACAGGGGAAACGAAAAACTGTTTTTT. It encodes CASSPADRGNEKLFF.

The CDR3 DNA follows: TGTGCCAGCAGGGATGGAGGAGGTGACACTGAAGCTTTCTTT. Protein: CASRDGGGDTEAFF. The V call is TRBV6-1, the J call TRBJ1-1; D remains ambiguous. V was trimmed by 6 bases and J by 3 bases, leaving 14 bases between them. From germline, CDR1 is MNHNS and CDR2 SASEGT. The CDR3 is 14 residues long.

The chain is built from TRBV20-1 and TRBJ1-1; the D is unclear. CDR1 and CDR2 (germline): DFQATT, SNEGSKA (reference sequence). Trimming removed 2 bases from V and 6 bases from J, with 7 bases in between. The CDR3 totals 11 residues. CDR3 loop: CSARNSPEAFF. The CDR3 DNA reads TGCAGTGCTAGAAATTCTCCTGAAGCTTTCTTT.

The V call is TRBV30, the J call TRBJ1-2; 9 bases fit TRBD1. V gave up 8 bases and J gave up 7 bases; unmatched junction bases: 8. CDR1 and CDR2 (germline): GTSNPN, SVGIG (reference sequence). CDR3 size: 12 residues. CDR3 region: CALGQGDGGYTF. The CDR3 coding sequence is TGTGCCCTGGGACAGGGCGATGGTGGCTACACCTTC.

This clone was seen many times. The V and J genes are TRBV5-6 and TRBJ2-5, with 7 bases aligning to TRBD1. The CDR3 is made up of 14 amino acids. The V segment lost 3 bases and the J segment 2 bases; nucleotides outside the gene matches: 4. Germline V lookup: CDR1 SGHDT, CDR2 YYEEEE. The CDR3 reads CASSSRGWQETQYF. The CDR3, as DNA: TGTGCCAGCAGCTCCAGGGGGTGGCAAGAGACCCAGTACTTC.

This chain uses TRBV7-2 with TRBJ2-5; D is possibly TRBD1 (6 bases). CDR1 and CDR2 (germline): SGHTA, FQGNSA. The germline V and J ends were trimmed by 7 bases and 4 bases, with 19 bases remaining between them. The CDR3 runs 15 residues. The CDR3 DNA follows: TGTGCCAGCATCTCCGGGACATTGCCCTTAGAGACCCAGTACTTC. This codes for CASISGTLPLETQYF.